These 4 T cell receptor beta chains share one sample of origin, sequenced in a study of T-cell memory formation after mild COVID-19. MiXCR, applied by TCRdb to the 5' RACE reads, yields one record per CDR3 protein. Found here are about 110,000 distinct CDR3 sequences, around 12% of them singletons; the top ten hold approximately 30%. Sequenced sample: PBMCs or a T cell subset sorted from them (not recorded which). These receptors were obtained from an adult woman who had mild COVID-19 (a few samples of this study predate the infection). Cell type and time point are not known.

The gene calls are TRBV7-9 and TRBJ2-2, with 8 nucleotides matching TRBD2. The germline gives CDR1 SEHNR, CDR2 FQNEAQ (reference sequence). The CDR3 extends over 18 amino acids. The junction had 17 bases not matched to a gene; V was cut back by 5 bases and J by 6 bases. The CDR3 spells CASSPPLSGTITSGELFF. CDR3 DNA sequence: TGTGCCAGCAGCCCGCCCCTTAGCGGGACAATCACATCCGGGGAGCTGTTTTTT. The full variable domain, its missing parts supplied by reference TRBV7-9 and TRBJ2-2, is DTGVSQNPRHKITKRGQNVTFRCDPISEHNRLYWYRQTLGQGPEFLTYFQNEAQLEKSRLLSDRFSAERPKGSFSTLEIQRTEQGDSAMYLCASSPPLSGTITSGELFFGEGSRLTVL.

The table lists this clonotype with a few counts. The chain carries TRBV5-5 and TRBJ2-7; weak D call: TRBD1 (5 bases). The germline CDR1 and CDR2 sequences are SGHKS and YYEKEE (reference sequence). Trimming left V 0 bases short and J 2 bases short, with 6 bases between. The CDR3 runs to 13 residues. The DNA for the CDR3 is TGTGCCAGCAGCTTGGAGGGGCCCTACGAGCAGTACTTC. Translation gives CASSLEGPYEQYF.

The chain joins TRBV9 to TRBJ2-5; TRBD2 might be the D (5 bases). Germline V gives CDR1 SGDLS, CDR2 YYNGEE. The germline V and J ends were trimmed by 3 bases and 5 bases, with 20 bases remaining between them. This CDR3 comprises 16 residues. The CDR3 DNA follows: TGTGCCAGCAGCGCCTCCGGGGTTGCGAATTGGGAGACCCAGTACTTC. It specifies CASSASGVANWETQYF.

The chain carries TRBV5-6 and TRBJ1-1; 8 bases are shared with TRBD1. The V gene's germline CDR1 is SGHDT and CDR2 YYEEEE. V shed 2 bases, J shed 3 bases, and the junction held 12 bases outside the gene matches. CDR3 length equals 17 residues. Here the CDR3 DNA reads TGTGCCAGCAGCTTAAGCACTTTCAGGGGGCTGGACACTGAAGCTTTCTTT. Amino acid sequence: CASSLSTFRGLDTEAFF. Full variable domain (remainder filled in from reference TRBV5-6 and TRBJ1-1): DAGVTQSPTHLIKTRGQQVTLRCSPKSGHDTVSWYQQALGQGPQFIFQYYEEEERQRGNFPDRFSGHQFPNYSSELNVNALLLGDSALYLCASSLSTFRGLDTEAFFGQGTRLTVV.